This T cell receptor (beta chain) is from a study of cytomegalovirus exposure and HLA in healthy donors. Study-wide points: At a 0.05 false discovery rate, a later analysis found some 18,000 TCR beta sequences to be associated with HLA alleles. An apparent linkage of common viral pathogens to several of the most significant clusters emerged in a later analysis.

About this clone itself: Its matching antigen is unknown. Additional DNA sequences in this sample encode the identical CDR3.

After removal of 1 base from V and 1 base from J, the junction contained 0 bases not matched to a gene. Germline V gene lookup returns CDR1 LGHNA and CDR2 YSLEER. The CDR3 totals 14 residues. PCR was performed using 60 Vbeta and 13 Jbeta primers. Profiled with immunoSEQ multiplex PCR; TCRdb holds only in-frame clones, not every one. The table has 130,000 to 150,000 clones, about four fifths seen once; the top ten hold roughly 4%. The receptor was derived from a woman in her 40s in good health and CMV-seropositive. Sequencing was done on a sample of PBMCs. This chain links TRBV4-3 with TRBJ2-7; 8 positions agree with TRBD1. DNA for the CDR3: TGCGCCAGCAGCCAAGGGGACAGGTCCTACGAGCAGTACTTC. Translated: CASSQGDRSYEQYF.